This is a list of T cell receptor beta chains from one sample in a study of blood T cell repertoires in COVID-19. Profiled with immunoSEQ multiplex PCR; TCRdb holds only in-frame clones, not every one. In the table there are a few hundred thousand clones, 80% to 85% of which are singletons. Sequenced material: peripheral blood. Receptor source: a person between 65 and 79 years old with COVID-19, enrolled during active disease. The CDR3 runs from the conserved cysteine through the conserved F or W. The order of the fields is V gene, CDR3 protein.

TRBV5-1 CASSLDGGATTNEKLFF
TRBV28 CASSSGGRNTGELFF
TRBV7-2 CASSAQGGNTEAFF
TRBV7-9 CASTPWMGEAHEQFF
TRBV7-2 CASSFGLAGVAGELFF
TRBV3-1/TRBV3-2 CASSQVARSDNEQFF
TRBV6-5 CASKTDRGASGEQYF
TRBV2 CASSVRTGGNQPQHF
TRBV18 CASSAGTVQETQYF
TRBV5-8 CASSLETSAFF
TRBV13 CASSSRLAGGYEQYF
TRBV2 CASSDSGPTETQYF
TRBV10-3 CAISEQGYGYTF
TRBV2 CASSGDRGANYGYTF
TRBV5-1 CASSPLTSGNYEQYF
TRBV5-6 CASSLRDRGQPQHF
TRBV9 CASSVDLAAPYNKQFF
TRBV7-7 CASSPMVAGAPAGTQYF
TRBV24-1 CATSASGTSTTDTQYF
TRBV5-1 CASSSSGRGQSGGYGYTF
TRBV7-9 CASSSGGSNQPQHF
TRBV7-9 CASTHSGQFNEQFF
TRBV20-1 CSATRSGEQYF
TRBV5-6 CASSLANLGDQFF
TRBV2 CASSEFGNQPQHF
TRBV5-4 CASTLGGADEQYF
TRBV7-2 CASSTGQGSNQPQHF
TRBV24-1 CATSDGQGAYEQYF
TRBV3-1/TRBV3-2 CASSQRGVEGPLGGQPQHF
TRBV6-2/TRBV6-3 CASSYARGDSGPQHF
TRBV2 CASSPGRGSNQPQHF